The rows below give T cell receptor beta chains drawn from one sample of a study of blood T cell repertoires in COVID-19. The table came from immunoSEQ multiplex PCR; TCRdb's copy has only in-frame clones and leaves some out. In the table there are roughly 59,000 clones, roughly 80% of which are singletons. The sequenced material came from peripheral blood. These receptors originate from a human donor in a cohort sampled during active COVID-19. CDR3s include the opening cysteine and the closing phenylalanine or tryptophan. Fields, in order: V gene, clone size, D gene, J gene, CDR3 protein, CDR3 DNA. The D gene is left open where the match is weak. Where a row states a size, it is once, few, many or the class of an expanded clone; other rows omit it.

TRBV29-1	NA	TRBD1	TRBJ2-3	CSVEIPGQATDTQYF	TGCAGCGTTGAAATCCCGGGACAGGCCACAGATACGCAGTATTTT
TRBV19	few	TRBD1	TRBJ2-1	CASFSGTGSGNEQFF	TGTGCCAGTTTTTCCGGGACAGGGTCGGGCAATGAGCAGTTCTTC
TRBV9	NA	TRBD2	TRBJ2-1	CASSVAGLAGGHNEQFF	TGTGCCAGCAGCGTAGCGGGGTTAGCGGGAGGGCACAATGAGCAGTTCTTC
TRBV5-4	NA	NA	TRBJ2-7	CASSLVGGRKAEQYF	TGTGCCAGCAGCTTGGTCGGAGGGAGGAAGGCCGAGCAGTACTTC
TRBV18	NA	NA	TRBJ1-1	CATHGQKTLMNTEAFF	TGTGCCACCCACGGACAGAAGACTTTGATGAACACTGAAGCTTTCTTT
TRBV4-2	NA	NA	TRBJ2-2	CASSRQTGDTGELFF	TGTGCCAGCAGTAGGCAGACGGGAGACACCGGGGAGCTGTTTTTT
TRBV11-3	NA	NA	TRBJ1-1	CASSLSGGQAFF	TGTGCCAGCAGCTTATCGGGAGGCCAAGCTTTCTTT
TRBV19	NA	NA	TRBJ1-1	CASSNRLKRRANTEAFF	TGTGCCAGTAGTAACAGATTGAAACGCAGAGCGAACACTGAAGCTTTCTTT
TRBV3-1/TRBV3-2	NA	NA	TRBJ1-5	CASSQVGLQPQHF	TGTGCCAGCAGCCAAGTCGGGTTGCAGCCCCAGCATTTT
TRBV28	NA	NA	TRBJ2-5	CASSSSPEQETQYF	TGTGCCAGCAGTTCCTCCCCAGAACAAGAGACCCAGTACTTC
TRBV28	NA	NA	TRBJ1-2	CASSTLGQGARSGYTF	TGTGCCAGCTCAACCTTGGGACAAGGGGCTAGGAGTGGCTACACCTTC
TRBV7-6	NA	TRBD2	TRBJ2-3	CASSSSGSTDTQYF	TGTGCCAGCAGTTCTAGCGGTTCCACAGATACGCAGTATTTT
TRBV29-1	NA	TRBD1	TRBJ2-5	CSVRTGSETQYF	TGCAGCGTTAGGACAGGGAGCGAGACCCAGTACTTC
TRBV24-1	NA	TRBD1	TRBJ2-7	CATTLTGTGLYEQYF	TGTGCCACCACCCTGACCGGGACAGGGCTCTACGAGCAGTACTTC
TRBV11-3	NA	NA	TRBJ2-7	CASSSGQPPYEQYF	TGTGCCAGCAGTTCAGGACAGCCACCCTACGAGCAGTACTTC
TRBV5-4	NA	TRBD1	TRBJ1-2	CASKTDRGTNYGYTF	TGTGCCAGCAAAACCGACAGGGGGACCAACTATGGCTACACCTTC
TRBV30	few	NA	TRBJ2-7	CAWSVLELKGDEQYF	TGTGCCTGGAGTGTACTAGAACTCAAGGGTGACGAGCAGTACTTC
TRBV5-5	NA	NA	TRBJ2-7	CASSWGGRGALGEQYF	TGTGCCAGCAGCTGGGGAGGCAGGGGGGCGCTGGGCGAGCAGTACTTC
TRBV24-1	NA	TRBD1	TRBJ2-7	CATSDGQVGPLEQYF	TGTGCCACCAGTGACGGACAGGTGGGTCCTCTCGAGCAGTACTTC
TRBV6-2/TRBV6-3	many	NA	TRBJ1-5	CASSYRGGNQPQHF	TGTGCCAGCAGTTACAGGGGCGGCAATCAGCCCCAGCATTTT
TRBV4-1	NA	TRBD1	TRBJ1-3	CASSQDRTPVTGVSGNTIYF	TGCGCCAGCAGCCAAGATAGGACCCCGGTAACAGGGGTCTCTGGAAACACCATATATTTT
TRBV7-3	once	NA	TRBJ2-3	CASSADPAGTDTQYF	TGTGCCAGCAGCGCAGACCCGGCGGGCACAGATACGCAGTATTTT
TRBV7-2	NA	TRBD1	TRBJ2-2	CASSQRQGGTGELFF	TGTGCCAGCAGCCAAAGACAGGGGGGGACCGGGGAGCTGTTTTTT
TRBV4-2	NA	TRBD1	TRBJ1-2	CASSQDESGQNYGYTF	TGTGCCAGCAGCCAAGATGAATCGGGACAGAACTATGGCTACACCTTC
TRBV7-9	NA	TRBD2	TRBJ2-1	CASSHSGINLYEQFF	TGTGCCAGCAGCCATAGCGGGATTAATCTTTATGAGCAGTTCTTC
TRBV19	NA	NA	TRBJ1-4	CASSIREDNEKLFF	TGTGCCAGTAGTATCCGGGAGGATAATGAAAAACTGTTTTTT
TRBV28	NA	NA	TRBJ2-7	CASSFSSNEQYF	TGTGCCAGCAGTTTTAGTTCAAACGAGCAGTACTTC
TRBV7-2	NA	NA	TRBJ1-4	CASSLQGHNEKLFF	TGTGCCAGCAGCCTGCAGGGCCATAATGAAAAACTGTTTTTT
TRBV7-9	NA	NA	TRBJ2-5	CASSLGPLEVETQYF	TGTGCCAGCAGCTTAGGCCCCCTAGAGGTGGAGACCCAGTACTTC
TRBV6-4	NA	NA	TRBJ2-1	CASSDSNSREPTSYNEQFF	TGTGCCAGCAGTGACTCGAATTCCCGGGAGCCGACCTCCTACAATGAGCAGTTCTTC
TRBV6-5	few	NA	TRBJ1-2	CASSYKQGNYGYTF	TGTGCCAGCAGTTATAAACAGGGAAACTATGGCTACACCTTC
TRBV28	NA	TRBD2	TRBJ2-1	CASSLGLAGGNEQFF	TGTGCCAGCAGTTTGGGACTAGCGGGAGGCAATGAGCAGTTCTTC
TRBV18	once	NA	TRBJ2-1	CASSVLSYNEQFF	TGTGCCAGCTCAGTACTTTCATACAATGAGCAGTTCTTC
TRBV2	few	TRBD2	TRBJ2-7	CASSRLAGGSEQYF	TGTGCCAGCAGTCGGCTAGCGGGAGGTTCCGAGCAGTACTTC
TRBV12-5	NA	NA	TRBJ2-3	CASGLNTDTQYF	TGTGCTAGTGGTCTTAACACAGATACGCAGTATTTT
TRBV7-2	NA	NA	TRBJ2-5	CASSLYMETQYF	TGTGCCAGCAGCTTATATATGGAGACCCAGTACTTC
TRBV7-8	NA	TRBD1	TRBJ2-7	CASSPTSGGTYYEQYF	TGTGCCAGCAGCCCAACGTCAGGGGGCACCTACTACGAGCAGTACTTC
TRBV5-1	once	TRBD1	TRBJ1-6	CASSFLGQGFSDSPLHF	TGCGCCAGCAGCTTCTTAGGACAGGGGTTTTCGGATTCACCCCTCCACTTT
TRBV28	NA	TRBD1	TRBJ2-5	CASRRSTGAGETQYF	TGTGCCAGCAGGCGCTCGACAGGGGCTGGCGAGACCCAGTACTTC
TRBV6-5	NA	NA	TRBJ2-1	CASSYSRVPYNEQFF	TGTGCCAGCAGTTACTCGAGGGTCCCCTACAATGAGCAGTTCTTC
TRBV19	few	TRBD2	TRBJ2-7	CASSYRGGGYEQYF	TGTGCCAGTTCTTATCGGGGGGGCGGCTACGAGCAGTACTTC
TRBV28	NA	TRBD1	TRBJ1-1	CASRRRDSMNTEAFF	TGTGCCAGCAGAAGGAGGGACAGCATGAACACTGAAGCTTTCTTT
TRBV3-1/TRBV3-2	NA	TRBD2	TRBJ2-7	CASSRSGRAYEQYF	TGTGCCAGCAGCCGTAGCGGGAGGGCCTACGAGCAGTACTTC
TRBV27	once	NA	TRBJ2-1	CASSLKPYNEQFF	TGTGCCAGCAGTTTGAAGCCCTACAATGAGCAGTTCTTC
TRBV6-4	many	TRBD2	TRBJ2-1	CASSDSSGSTDEQFF	TGTGCCAGCAGTGACTCTAGCGGGAGCACCGATGAGCAGTTCTTC
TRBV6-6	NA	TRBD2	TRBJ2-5	CASTPGGETQYF	TGTGCCAGCACCCCCGGGGGGGAGACCCAGTACTTC
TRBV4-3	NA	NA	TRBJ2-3	CASSQDGPPSTDTQYF	TGCGCCAGCAGCCAAGATGGGCCCCCCAGCACAGATACGCAGTATTTT
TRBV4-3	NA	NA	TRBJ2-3	CASSQGGRGSTDTQYF	TGCGCCAGCAGCCAAGGTGGACGGGGAAGCACAGATACGCAGTATTTT
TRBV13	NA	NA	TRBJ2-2	CASVGRGTGELFF	TGTGCCAGCGTTGGCAGGGGCACCGGGGAGCTGTTTTTT
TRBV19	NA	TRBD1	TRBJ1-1	CASSDGQGDTEAFF	TGTGCCAGTAGTGACGGACAGGGTGACACTGAAGCTTTCTTT
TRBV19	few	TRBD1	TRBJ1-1	CASSSGTGPHTEAFF	TGTGCCAGTAGTTCCGGGACAGGCCCTCACACTGAAGCTTTCTTT
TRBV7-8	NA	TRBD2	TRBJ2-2	CASTGTSGKYTGELFF	TGTGCCAGCACCGGGACTAGCGGGAAGTACACCGGGGAGCTGTTTTTT
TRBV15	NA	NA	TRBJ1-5	CATSRDSNTGSGNQPQHF	TGTGCCACCAGCAGAGATTCAAACACAGGGTCGGGCAATCAGCCCCAGCATTTT
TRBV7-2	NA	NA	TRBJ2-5	CASSFSGARETQYF	TGTGCCAGCAGTTTTTCGGGAGCGAGAGAGACCCAGTACTTC
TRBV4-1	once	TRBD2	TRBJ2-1	CASSPRLAGPPYNEQFF	TGCGCCAGCAGCCCGAGACTAGCGGGGCCCCCCTACAATGAGCAGTTCTTC
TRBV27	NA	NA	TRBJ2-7	CASSLYPGINEQYF	TGTGCCAGCAGTTTATATCCAGGGATCAACGAGCAGTACTTC
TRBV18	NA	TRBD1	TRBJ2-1	CASQPNRGDYNEQFF	TGTGCCAGCCAACCTAACAGGGGGGACTACAATGAGCAGTTCTTC